This record concerns one T cell receptor beta chain sequence. The target of this receptor is not known. Base qualities are not provided; no much larger clone lies one nucleotide away. As encoded in the germline V gene, CDR1 is MNHEY while CDR2 is SVGAGI. There are 16 amino acids in the CDR3, from cysteine to phenylalanine inclusive. Solely the CDR3 DNA is kept, with 48 bases framed from the first base. The junction shows trimming of 0 bases on V and 0 bases on J, plus 9 bases between the germline ends. Reading the label with the study, this specimen's time point is: baseline before first vaccination. Vaccinee samples were obtained from the UK trials COV001 and COV002, which included a single-blind randomized controlled phase 2/3 trial of AZD1222 (ChAdOx1 nCoV-19) in healthy adults. For TCRbeta chain sequencing, PBMC samples from trial participants were taken at day 0 and at day 28 after the second dose.

The data were obtained in a study of T cell responses to AZD1222 COVID-19 vaccine (dated by TCRdb to the early 2020s). With regard to the full study: Because spike-specific TCR depth and breadth did not differ between the two schedules, AZD1222 recipients who got a second dose at roughly 4 weeks were pooled with those who got a second dose at roughly 12 weeks. Trial participants were enrolled by age into subgroups of 18-55, 56-69 and 70-plus years, and about 150, 27 and 61 TCR-sequenced participants, respectively, were included in these subgroups. TCR sequencing covered 233 trial participants: 200 to 220 given two doses of AZD1222 and 26 given two doses of MenACWY control vaccine.

The CDR3 regions of human TCRbeta chains were analyzed by immunosequencing. The published analysis was carried out like this. TCRs in the repertoires were compared against a reference library of SARS-CoV-2-specific TCRs that had been generated with the MIRA antigen-specificity platform. Breadth meant the fraction of unique TCRs that were SARS-CoV-2-associated, whereas depth meant the fraction of total T cells that were SARS-CoV-2-associated. Using the MIRA data, each spike-specific TCR was mapped to the spike region that the TCR reacts to and placed in a CD4 or CD8 class. Log10-transformed breadth and depth values were compared by one-way ANOVA with Sidak's multiple comparisons tests. TCRdb re-hosts the immuneACCESS table, in-frame sequences only. Its copies lack some clones; in the studies checked, an unresolved V gene accounts for under half of them, and the cause for the rest is not known. That table gives V, J and clone size, and the DNA gave D and trimming. This sample gives fewer than 140,000 clones in total; 85% to 90% of them show up just once. The top ten clonotypes cover 5.1% of the sample.

The research as a whole found: Only a handful of AZD1222 recipients were SARS-CoV-2 seropositive at baseline, limiting conclusions about previously exposed vaccinees. A significant rise in spike-specific TCR breadth and depth was observed after two AZD1222 doses relative to day 0 and relative to MenACWY recipients. Reportedly, almost half of the unique spike-specific TCRs recognized epitopes lying outside the regions that are mutated in the B.1.351 and B.1.1.7 variants. Because no day 14 peak-response samples were available, repertoires were characterized only after the peak T cell response. Participants were mostly white British and included more females than males, and it was suggested by the authors that clonal diversity may have been underestimated. The 56-69-year group was small, and its depth increase did not reach significance, likely because of low power. The whole spike protein was spanned by vaccine-associated CD4 TCRs, and dominant responses were seen in regions 160-218 and 743-854.

This TCR derives from an adult in good health. The chain couples TRBV6-5 to TRBJ1-5; tentative D gene TRBD1, with 5 bases matching. Here the sequenced sample was peripheral blood, taken on day 0 of AZD1222 vaccination. The CDR3 reads as follows: CASSYSGRDSNQPQHF. The DNA sequence is given as TGTGCCAGCAGTTACTCGGGGCGGGATAGCAATCAGCCCCAGCATTTT.